Below, one TCR beta chain is given with its context. Its matching antigen is unknown. This CDR3 comprises 14 residues. With 0 bases removed from V and 6 bases from J, the gap between germline ends came to 10 bases. Germline lookup yields CDR1 SGHTS and CDR2 YDEGEE. The sample belongs to a study of siplizumab effects on memory and regulatory T cells. The study, taken as a whole, reports: Proliferating CD4+ or CD8+ clones, roughly 75-95% of them, lacked an assignable naive or memory phenotype. Naive T cells looked more diverse than memory cells, and they looked like major contributors to the alloresponse.

TCRdb's copy holds only in-frame clones and misses some; the assay was immunoSEQ multiplex PCR. This table holds 90,000 to 140,000 clones, roughly 91% found once. The V gene is TRBV5-8, the J gene TRBJ1-5; D call uncertain. The sequencing sample was made of CD4+ T cells sorted from blood. This sequence was found in a human donor in good health. CDR3 bases: TGTGCCAGCAGCTTGGGCAGATCGGGTCAGCCCCAGCATTTT. Encoded protein: CASSLGRSGQPQHF.